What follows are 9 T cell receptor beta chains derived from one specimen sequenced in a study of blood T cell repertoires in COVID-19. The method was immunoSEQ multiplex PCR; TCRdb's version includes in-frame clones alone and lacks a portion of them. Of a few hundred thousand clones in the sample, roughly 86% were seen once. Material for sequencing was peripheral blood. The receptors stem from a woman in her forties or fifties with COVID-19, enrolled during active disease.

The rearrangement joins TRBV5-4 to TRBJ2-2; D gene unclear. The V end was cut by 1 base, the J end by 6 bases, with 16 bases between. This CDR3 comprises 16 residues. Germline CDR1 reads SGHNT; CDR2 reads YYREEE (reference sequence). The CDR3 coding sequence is TGTGCCAGCAGCTTGAGGAGAGGTGGTGGCCCCGGGGAGCTGTTTTTT. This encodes CASSLRRGGGPGELFF.

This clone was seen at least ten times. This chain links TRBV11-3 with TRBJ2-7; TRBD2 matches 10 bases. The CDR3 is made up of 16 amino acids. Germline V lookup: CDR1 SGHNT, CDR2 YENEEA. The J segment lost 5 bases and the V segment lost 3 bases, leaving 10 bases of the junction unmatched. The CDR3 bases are TGTGCCAGCAGCTTTTTAGCGGGGGGTAATGGGGACGAGCAGTACTTC. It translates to CASSFLAGGNGDEQYF.

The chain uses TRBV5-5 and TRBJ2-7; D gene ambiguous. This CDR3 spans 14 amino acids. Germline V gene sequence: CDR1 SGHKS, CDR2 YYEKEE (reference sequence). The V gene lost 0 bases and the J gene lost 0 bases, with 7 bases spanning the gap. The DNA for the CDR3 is TGTGCCAGCAGCTTGGTCAGTTTCTCCTACGAGCAGTACTTC. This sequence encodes CASSLVSFSYEQYF.

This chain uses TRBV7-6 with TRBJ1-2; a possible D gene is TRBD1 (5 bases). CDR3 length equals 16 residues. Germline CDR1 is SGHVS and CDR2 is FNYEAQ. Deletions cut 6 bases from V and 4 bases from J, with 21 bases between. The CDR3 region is CASSPTAGGGVYGYTF. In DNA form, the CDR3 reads TGTGCCAGCAGTCCAACCGCTGGGGGAGGGGTCTATGGCTACACCTTC.

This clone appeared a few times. The CDR3 here is CASSKQGVGGRNQPQHF. The CDR3 DNA follows: TGTGCCAGTAGTAAGCAGGGGGTCGGAGGTCGGAATCAGCCCCAGCATTTT. This chain joins TRBV19 and TRBJ1-5; 7 bases agree with TRBD1. Germline values: CDR1 LNHDA, CDR2 SQIVND (reference sequence). Losses at the gene ends were 4 bases for V and 4 bases for J; bases not matched to a gene: 13. The CDR3 covers 17 residues.

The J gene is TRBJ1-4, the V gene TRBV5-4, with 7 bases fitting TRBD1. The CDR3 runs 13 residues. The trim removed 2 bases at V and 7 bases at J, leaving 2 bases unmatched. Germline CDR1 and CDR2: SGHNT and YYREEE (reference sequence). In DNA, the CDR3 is TGTGCCAGCAGCTTCCGGGACAGTGAAAAACTGTTTTTT. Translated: CASSFRDSEKLFF.

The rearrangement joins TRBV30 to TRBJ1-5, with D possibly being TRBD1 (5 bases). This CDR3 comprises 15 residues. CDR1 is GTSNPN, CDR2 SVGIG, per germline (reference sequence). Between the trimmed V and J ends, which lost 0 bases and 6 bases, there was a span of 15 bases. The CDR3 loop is CAWSVRGGTTQPQHF. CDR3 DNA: TGTGCCTGGAGTGTACGTGGGGGGACCACTCAGCCCCAGCATTTT.

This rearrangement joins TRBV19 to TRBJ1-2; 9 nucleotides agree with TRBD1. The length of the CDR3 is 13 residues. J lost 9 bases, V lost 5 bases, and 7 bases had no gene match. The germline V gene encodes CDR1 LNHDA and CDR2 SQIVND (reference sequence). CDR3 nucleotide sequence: TGTGCCAGTAGTGGGGGACAGGGTCGAAGCTACACCTTC. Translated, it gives CASSGGQGRSYTF.

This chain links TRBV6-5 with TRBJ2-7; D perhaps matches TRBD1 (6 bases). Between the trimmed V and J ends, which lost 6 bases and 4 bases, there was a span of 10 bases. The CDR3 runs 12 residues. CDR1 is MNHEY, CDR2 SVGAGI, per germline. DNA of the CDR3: TGTGCCAGCAGCAGGGGATCTTACGAGCAGTACTTC. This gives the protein CASSRGSYEQYF.